These 11 T cell receptor beta chains share one sample of origin, sequenced in a study of technical replicates of blood from a handful of donors. Assay used: immunoSEQ multiplex PCR; TCRdb lists only in-frame clones, some missing. The sample has about 90,000 clones, 85% to 95% seen once. The sequenced sample was T cells isolated from PBMCs. The receptors here all came from a human donor in good health.

The DNA of the CDR3 is TGCGCCAGCAGTGAGTCGCAAGGACTAGCGGGGGACGAAGAGACCCAGTACTTC. Its translation: CASSESQGLAGDEETQYF. The chain has TRBV10-2 and TRBJ2-5; 13 bases match TRBD2. The CDR3 consists of 18 residues. The V gene's germline CDR1 is WSHSY and CDR2 SAAADI. With 0 bases clipped from V and 3 bases from J, the junction kept 7 bases outside the gene matches.

The chain has TRBV5-1 and TRBJ2-3; weak D call: TRBD2 (6 bases). Germline V gene lookup returns CDR1 SGHRS and CDR2 YFSETQ. Between the trimmed V and J ends, which lost 2 bases and 4 bases, there was a span of 11 bases. The length of the CDR3 is 14 residues. The CDR3, as DNA: TGCGCCAGCAGCTTCGGCAGGGAGGCAGATACGCAGTATTTT. It specifies CASSFGREADTQYF.

The gene calls are TRBV28 and TRBJ2-2; a possible D gene is TRBD1 (6 bases). The germline V gene encodes CDR1 MDHEN and CDR2 SYDVKM. The CDR3 runs 15 residues. The V end lost 5 bases, the J end lost 6 bases, and 16 bases lay between the germline ends. The CDR3 spells CASSPPGRGAGELFF. CDR3 sequence (DNA): TGTGCCAGCAGTCCTCCGGGCAGGGGTGCCGGGGAGCTGTTTTTT. The whole variable domain, remainder taken from reference TRBV28 and TRBJ2-2, is DVKVTQSSRYLVKRTGEKVFLECVQDMDHENMFWYRQDPGLGLRLIYFSYDVKMKEKGDIPEGYSVSREKKERFSLILESASTNQTSMYLCASSPPGRGAGELFFGEGSRLTVL.

The chain joins TRBV11-2 to TRBJ1-1; 10 nucleotides line up with TRBD1. The CDR3 is 19 amino acids. Germline values: CDR1 SGHAT, CDR2 FQNNGV. The junction had 16 bases not matched to a gene; V was cut back by 5 bases and J by 1 base. The CDR3 loop is CASSTRTGGTRVGNTEAFF. The CDR3 nucleotides read TGTGCCAGCAGCACACGGACAGGGGGAACGAGAGTTGGGAACACTGAAGCTTTCTTT.

The chain has TRBV25-1 and TRBJ1-6; 7 bases line up with TRBD1. The CDR3 runs to 15 residues. Germline CDR1 reads MGHDK; CDR2 reads SYGVNS. J gave up 7 bases and V 2 bases, and 5 bases lay outside the gene matches. The CDR3 sequence is CASSEPGGINSPLHF. The CDR3 DNA sequence: TGTGCCAGCAGTGAACCAGGGGGGATCAATTCACCCCTCCACTTT.

This clone occurred once. The chain joins TRBV7-2 to TRBJ2-2; TRBD2 aligns across 8 bases. V was clipped by 7 bases and J by 1 base; unmatched bases: 11. There are 17 residues in the CDR3. In germline, CDR1 is SGHTA, CDR2 FQGNSA. The CDR3 loop is CASTRPSLAGNTGELFF. The CDR3 DNA reads TGTGCCAGCACCCGACCGAGCCTAGCGGGGAACACCGGGGAGCTGTTTTTT.

The genes are TRBV2 and TRBJ2-7, with 9 bases lining up with TRBD2. The CDR3 has 15 amino acids. J gave up 6 bases and V 7 bases, and 13 bases lay outside the gene matches. Germline assignment: CDR1 SNHLY and CDR2 FYNNEI. Written as DNA, the CDR3 is TGTGCCAGCACCCCAGCGGGTAGCGGGGGTTTCGAGCAGTACTTC. Translation gives CASTPAGSGGFEQYF. Based on the CDR3 plus reference TRBV2 and TRBJ2-7, the full variable domain is EPEVTQTPSHQVTQMGQEVILRCVPISNHLYFYWYRQILGQKVEFLVSFYNNEISEKSEIFDDQFSVERPDGSNFTLKIRSTKLEDSAMYFCASTPAGSGGFEQYFGPGTRLTVT.

The chain has TRBV6-5 and TRBJ2-1, with 14 bases that match TRBD2. CDR1 and CDR2 (germline): MNHEY, SVGAGI. This CDR3 comprises 15 residues. V gave up 6 bases and J gave up 8 bases; unmatched junction bases: 6. The CDR3 loop is CASSSTSGGADEQFF. The CDR3 DNA is TGTGCCAGCAGCTCGACTAGCGGGGGGGCCGATGAGCAGTTCTTC.

The CDR3 spells CASAYTGNTEAFF. The CDR3 nucleotides are TGTGCCAGCGCCTATACAGGGAACACTGAAGCTTTCTTT. The rearrangement joins TRBV25-1 to TRBJ1-1, with a weak D call TRBD1 (5 bases). V lost 8 bases and J lost 1, with 11 bases in between. Germline V gene data show CDR1 as MGHDK and CDR2 as SYGVNS. The CDR3 loop spans 13 amino acids.

This chain links TRBV2 with TRBJ1-1; no clear D. Germline V lookup: CDR1 SNHLY, CDR2 FYNNEI. Trimming took 4 bases from V and 7 from J, leaving 10 bases between them. CDR3 length equals 12 residues. The CDR3 reads CASSGYEYEAFF. In nucleotides, the CDR3 is TGTGCCAGCAGTGGCTACGAATATGAAGCTTTCTTT.

The J gene is TRBJ2-7, the V gene TRBV11-2; TRBD1 agrees at 8 bases. There are 17 residues in the CDR3. The germline gives CDR1 SGHAT, CDR2 FQNNGV. With V trimmed by 3 bases and J by 4 bases, 14 bases remained unmatched. The CDR3 is CASSFNPGRGRAYEQYF. CDR3 sequence (DNA): TGTGCCAGCAGCTTCAACCCAGGCAGGGGGCGCGCATACGAGCAGTACTTC.